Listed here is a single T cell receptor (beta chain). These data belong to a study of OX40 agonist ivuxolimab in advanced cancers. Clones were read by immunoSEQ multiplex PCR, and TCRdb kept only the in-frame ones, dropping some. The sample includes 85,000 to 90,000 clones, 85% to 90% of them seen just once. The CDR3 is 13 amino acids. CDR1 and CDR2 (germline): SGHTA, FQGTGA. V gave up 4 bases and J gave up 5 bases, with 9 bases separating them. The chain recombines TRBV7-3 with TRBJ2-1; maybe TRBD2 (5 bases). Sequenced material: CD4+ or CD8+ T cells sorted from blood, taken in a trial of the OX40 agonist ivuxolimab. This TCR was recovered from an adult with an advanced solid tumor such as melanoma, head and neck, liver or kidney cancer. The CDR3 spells CASSSLGHNEQFF. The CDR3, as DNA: TGTGCCAGCAGCTCACTAGGCCACAATGAGCAGTTCTTC.